Reported below is one TCR beta chain. Its specificity is not known. Produced via immunoSEQ multiplex PCR; TCRdb's table is partial and in-frame only. The repertoire holds approximately 28,000 clones, with about 80% as singletons. The sample is drawn from a study of T cells in localized non-small cell lung cancer. Study-wide results and limits: Compared with tumor, uninvolved adjacent lung displayed greater T cell clonality, ranking highest overall.

Per germline, CDR1 SNHLY and CDR2 FYNNEI. V lost 3 bases and J 0 bases, leaving 13 bases between the germline ends. CDR3 length: 16 amino acids. This specimen consisted of peripheral blood mononuclear cells, obtained before any cancer treatment. The sequence was collected from a man aged 40 to 70 with stage III lung adenocarcinoma. The gene calls are TRBV2 and TRBJ2-3; the D is unclear. This chain's CDR3 is CASSESMDGSTDTQYF. DNA of the CDR3: TGTGCCAGCAGTGAGTCTATGGACGGAAGCACAGATACGCAGTATTTT.